These 30 T cell receptor beta chains came from one sample sequenced in a study of response to subunit inactivated influenza vaccine. TCRdb analysed the RT-PCR reads with MiXCR anew, one entry per CDR3 protein. The profile shows more than 700,000 distinct CDR3 sequences, approximately 21% of them singletons. Sequenced here: PBMCs from blood, sampled around 5 days after vaccination. The receptors here all came from a man in his forties or fifties who received an inactivated influenza vaccine.

The chain recombines TRBV28 with TRBJ1-2; D unresolved. CDR1 and CDR2 (germline): MDHEN, SYDVKM. Trimming removed 7 bases from V and 4 bases from J, with 10 bases in between. CDR3 length equals 12 residues. DNA for the CDR3: TGTGCCAGCAAAAACTCGGGCTATGGCTACACCTTC. Translating gives CASKNSGYGYTF.

This clonotype turned up a few times. CDR3 residues: CSASEAGGTQETQYF. DNA of the CDR3: TGCAGTGCTAGTGAGGCGGGGGGCACCCAAGAGACCCAGTACTTC. The genes are TRBV20-1 and TRBJ2-5; 8 nucleotides align to TRBD2. CDR1 is DFQATT, CDR2 SNEGSKA, per germline (reference sequence). V lost 3 bases, J lost 1 base, and 7 bases stayed unmatched. This CDR3 has 15 amino acids.

Only a few counts were recorded for this clonotype. This chain uses TRBV7-2 with TRBJ2-7; 7 bases map to TRBD1. This CDR3 spans 13 amino acids. Germline CDR1 and CDR2: SGHTA and FQGNSA. The V gene end was trimmed by 7 bases and the J gene end by 7 bases; junction bases not matched to a gene: 10. CDR3 in DNA: TGTGCCAGCACCACAGGGGCAAAAAGGGAGCAGTACTTC. Protein sequence: CASTTGAKREQYF.

This clonotype showed up just a few times. The V call is TRBV6-2 or TRBV6-3, the J call TRBJ2-1, with D possibly matching TRBD2 (6 bases). From germline, CDR1 is MNHEY and CDR2 SVGEGT. This CDR3 contains 18 residues. The ends were cut back, 2 bases at V and 4 bases at J, with 21 bases in the middle. The CDR3 nucleotides read TGTGCCAGCAGTTACCTCACGGGTGCGGGGAGGCAATACAATGAGCAGTTCTTC. Translated, it gives CASSYLTGAGRQYNEQFF.

The J gene is TRBJ2-3, the V gene TRBV11-2; TRBD2 matches 8 bases. J was trimmed by 2 bases and V by 5 bases; bases with no gene match: 12. Germline CDR1 and CDR2: SGHAT and FQNNGV. CDR3 length: 17 amino acids. This CDR3 is CASSKSGASGPTDTQYF. Written as DNA, the CDR3 is TGTGCCAGCAGCAAGAGCGGGGCTAGCGGGCCCACAGATACGCAGTATTTT.

The chain combines TRBV20-1 with TRBJ2-6; D gene uncertain. Trimming removed 2 bases at V and 0 bases at J, with 11 bases between. The CDR3 is 16 residues long. Germline V gives CDR1 DFQATT, CDR2 SNEGSKA (reference sequence). CDR3 in amino acids: CSARSTSTSGANVLTF. The DNA of the CDR3 is TGCAGTGCTAGAAGCACGAGCACCTCTGGGGCCAACGTCCTGACTTTC.

This clonotype was seen a handful of times. This chain uses TRBV24-1 with TRBJ2-1; 9 bases fit TRBD2. With 3 bases clipped from V and 9 bases from J, the junction kept 5 bases outside the gene matches. This CDR3 contains 14 residues. Germline V CDR1 and CDR2: KGHDR, SFDVKD. DNA of the CDR3: TGTGCCACCAGTGATGGCGGGAGGGCCTCTGAGCAGTTCTTC. It codes for CATSDGGRASEQFF.

V gene TRBV7-2 combines with J gene TRBJ2-3; D is uncertain. Trimming cost V 4 bases and J 3 bases, with 8 bases left between them. Looked up from germline, CDR1 is SGHTA and CDR2 is FQGNSA. The CDR3 runs to 13 residues. CDR3 protein: CASSWRQTDTQYF. As DNA, the CDR3 is TGTGCCAGCAGCTGGCGTCAGACAGATACGCAGTATTTT.

This clonotype was counted between two and nine times. The chain combines TRBV13 with TRBJ2-2; D is perhaps TRBD2 (5 bases). This CDR3 comprises 14 residues. CDR1 and CDR2 from the germline V gene are PRHDT and FYEKMQ (reference sequence). The ends were cut back, 5 bases at V and 5 bases at J, with 12 bases in the middle. DNA for the CDR3: TGTGCCAGCAGCCTGAAGGCGGGTACCGGGGAGCTGTTTTTT. Its translation is CASSLKAGTGELFF.

This clonotype has at least ten counts. The chain recombines TRBV20-1 with TRBJ1-2; 10 bases align to TRBD1. Trimming removed 5 bases from V and 8 bases from J; junction bases left unmatched: 5. The V gene's germline CDR1 is DFQATT and CDR2 SNEGSKA (reference sequence). This CDR3 comprises 12 residues. CDR3 sequence: CSAGDRGRGYTF. In nucleotides, the CDR3 is TGCAGTGCTGGGGACAGGGGAAGGGGCTACACCTTC.

This clonotype has more than one count but fewer than ten. This chain links TRBV12-3 or TRBV12-4 with TRBJ2-7; 10 bases fit TRBD2. The CDR3 has 14 amino acids. J was trimmed by 1 base and V by 7 bases; bases with no gene match: 4. CDR3 region: CASTLAGDSYEQYF. As DNA, the CDR3 is TGTGCCAGCACCCTAGCGGGGGATTCCTACGAGCAGTACTTC.

The J gene is TRBJ2-2, the V gene TRBV25-1; D is perhaps TRBD2 (6 bases). V was shortened by 1 base and J by 5 bases, with 8 bases between the two germline ends. The germline CDR1 and CDR2 sequences are MGHDK and SYGVNS. There are 14 residues in the CDR3. DNA for the CDR3: TGTGCCAGCAGTGAATGGGAGGATACCGGGGAGCTGTTTTTT. Translated, it gives CASSEWEDTGELFF. Combining the CDR3 with reference TRBV25-1 and TRBJ2-2 gives the whole variable domain EADIYQTPRYLVIGTGKKITLECSQTMGHDKMYWYQQDPGMELHLIHYSYGVNSTEKGDLSSESTVSRIRTEHFPLTLESARPSHTSQYLCASSEWEDTGELFFGEGSRLTVL.

The chain joins TRBV5-1 to TRBJ2-1; the match to TRBD1 covers 7 bases. The length of the CDR3 is 15 residues. Trimming at V came to 6 bases and at J to 5 bases, leaving 11 bases not matched to a gene. Germline CDR1 and CDR2: SGHRS and YFSETQ. The CDR3 nucleotides read TGCGCCAGCAAACGGGGTTGGGACAGCCACAATGAGCAGTTCTTC. This codes for CASKRGWDSHNEQFF. Complete variable domain (other parts from reference TRBV5-1 and TRBJ2-1): KAGVTQTPRYLIKTRGQQVTLSCSPISGHRSVSWYQQTPGQGLQFLFEYFSETQRNKGNFPGRFSGRQFSNSRSEMNVSTLELGDSALYLCASKRGWDSHNEQFFGPGTRLTVL.

This clonotype occurred many times. The chain couples TRBV20-1 to TRBJ2-7, with 11 bases aligning to TRBD2. V dropped 0 bases and J dropped 7; count of bases not matched to a gene: 20. This CDR3 has 19 residues. The germline gives CDR1 DFQATT, CDR2 SNEGSKA (reference sequence). This CDR3 reads CSAREAYSRGGSGRGEQYF. The CDR3 DNA reads TGCAGTGCTAGAGAGGCCTACTCACGGGGAGGTAGCGGGAGGGGTGAGCAGTACTTC.

The rearrangement uses TRBV7-9 and TRBJ2-2; TRBD2 matches at 10 bases. CDR3 length: 17 residues. J gave up 1 base and V 5 bases, and 7 bases lay outside the gene matches. CDR1 SEHNR and CDR2 FQNEAQ come from the germline V gene (reference sequence). CDR3 nucleotides: TGTGCCAGCAGCGCCCGAGCGGGGGGGATGAACACCGGGGAGCTGTTTTTT. Translating it yields CASSARAGGMNTGELFF.

This chain uses TRBV29-1 with TRBJ2-4; D is possibly TRBD2 (5 bases). The CDR3 extends over 13 amino acids. Germline assignment: CDR1 SQVTM and CDR2 ANQGSEA. Trimming removed 0 bases at V and 9 bases at J, with 12 bases between. The CDR3 here is CSVEETAGSIQYF. The CDR3 DNA follows: TGCAGCGTTGAAGAGACCGCGGGCTCCATTCAGTACTTC.

This chain links TRBV4-2 with TRBJ2-7; D possibly matches TRBD1 or TRBD2 (5 bases each). CDR3 length equals 12 residues. Per germline, CDR1 LGHNA and CDR2 YNFKEQ. The V end lost 1 base, the J end lost 7 bases, and 8 bases lay between the germline ends. The DNA for the CDR3 is TGTGCCAGCAGCCAAGGGGGGATTGAGCAGTACTTC. As protein: CASSQGGIEQYF.

At least ten counts were recorded for this clonotype. The V and J genes are TRBV6-2 or TRBV6-3 and TRBJ1-2; 10 bases map to TRBD1. After removal of 5 bases from V and 4 bases from J, the junction contained 13 bases not matched to a gene. Germline V gene sequence: CDR1 MNHEY, CDR2 SVGEGT. The CDR3 covers 17 residues. The DNA of the CDR3 is TGTGCCAGCAGTCCGCGAACGACAGGGGGCCAAATCTATGGCTACACCTTC. It is translated as CASSPRTTGGQIYGYTF.

This clonotype has just a few counts. The chain combines TRBV11-2 with TRBJ2-2, with D perhaps TRBD1 or TRBD2 (6 bases each). This CDR3 contains 12 residues. Germline lookup yields CDR1 SGHAT and CDR2 FQNNGV. V dropped 5 bases and J dropped 7 bases, with 8 bases sitting between them. The CDR3 loop reads CASSEGGGELFF. The CDR3 nucleotides read TGTGCCAGCAGCGAGGGGGGCGGGGAGCTGTTTTTT.

Only a few counts were recorded for this clonotype. The chain combines TRBV29-1 with TRBJ2-5; the match to TRBD2 covers 7 bases. Per the germline V gene, CDR1 is SQVTM and CDR2 is ANQGSEA. CDR3 size: 15 residues. The V segment lost 4 bases and the J segment 1 base; nucleotides outside the gene matches: 9. CDR3 protein: CSVAGYAGAQETQYF. The CDR3, as DNA: TGCAGCGTTGCTGGATATGCGGGAGCCCAAGAGACCCAGTACTTC.

This clonotype was seen only a few times. The CDR3: CASSIRPDTQYF. In DNA form, the CDR3 reads TGCGCCAGCAGCATAAGACCAGATACGCAGTATTTT. The chain is built from TRBV5-1 and TRBJ2-3; no clear D. The V end was cut by 4 bases, the J end by 4 bases, with 7 bases between. CDR1 is SGHRS, CDR2 YFSETQ, per germline. This CDR3 contains 12 residues.

In DNA, the CDR3 is TGTGCCAGCAGCGGGTCAGCTGCCAGCTCCTACGAGCAGTACTTC. As protein: CASSGSAASSYEQYF. This chain connects TRBV11-1 to TRBJ2-7; no reliable D call. The ends were cut back, 5 bases at V and 0 bases at J, with 14 bases in the middle. CDR3 length equals 15 residues. Germline values: CDR1 SGHAT, CDR2 FQDESV (reference sequence).

This clonotype was picked up many times. The chain has TRBV4-3 and TRBJ2-3; possibly TRBD2 for D (6 bases). V was cut by 0 bases and J by 6 bases, with 13 bases left in between. Per the germline V gene, CDR1 is LGHNA and CDR2 is YSLEER. This CDR3 is built from 15 residues. CDR3 protein: CASSQDNGGRDTQYF. In nucleotides, the CDR3 is TGCGCCAGCAGCCAAGATAACGGGGGTCGGGATACGCAGTATTTT.

This chain joins TRBV20-1 and TRBJ1-2; D gene unclear. Germline V gives CDR1 DFQATT, CDR2 SNEGSKA (reference sequence). V shed 1 base and J shed 6 bases, with 9 bases lying between them. This CDR3 spans 12 amino acids. The CDR3 DNA is TGCAGTGCTAGAGGGGGAGGGCATGGCTACACCTTC. Translation: CSARGGGHGYTF.

This clonotype has a handful of counts. The J gene is TRBJ2-3, the V gene TRBV10-1; 9 bases agree with TRBD1. This CDR3 has 14 residues. Germline trimming cut 8 bases from V and 6 bases from J; bases unmatched to any gene: 9. Germline values: CDR1 WNHNN, CDR2 SYGVQD (reference sequence). The CDR3 nucleotides read TGCGCCAGCCAGTGGGGACAGGGCGCGGATACGCAGTATTTT. It encodes CASQWGQGADTQYF.

The J gene is TRBJ2-2, the V gene TRBV4-3; 7 bases agree with TRBD1. The J segment lost 7 bases and the V segment lost 0 bases, leaving 5 bases of the junction unmatched. Germline-derived CDR1 and CDR2 are LGHNA and YSLEER. The CDR3 is made up of 15 amino acids. The CDR3 spells CASSQDYRGNGELFF. The CDR3 nucleotides read TGCGCCAGCAGCCAAGATTACAGGGGAAACGGGGAGCTGTTTTTT.

The rearrangement links TRBV6-5 to TRBJ1-4, with no clear D. This CDR3 is built from 12 residues. Trimming stripped 9 bases from V and 3 bases from J, with 8 bases between. Germline CDR1 and CDR2: MNHEY and SVGAGI. The CDR3 nucleotides are TGTGCCAGTGGCTTAGCTAATGAAAAACTGTTTTTT. Its translation is CASGLANEKLFF.

Only a few counts were recorded for this clonotype. The chain combines TRBV20-1 with TRBJ1-5; weak D call: TRBD1 (6 bases). Germline loops: CDR1 DFQATT, CDR2 SNEGSKA (reference sequence). The CDR3 spans 11 residues. V gave up 6 bases and J gave up 5 bases, with 8 bases separating them. The DNA for the CDR3 is TGCAGTGCAGGGGGTGATCAGCCCCAGCATTTT. Its protein is CSAGGDQPQHF.

The rearrangement joins TRBV5-1 to TRBJ2-1, with TRBD1 matching 8 bases. Germline V gene data show CDR1 as SGHRS and CDR2 as YFSETQ. The CDR3 is 16 amino acids. V shed 0 bases and J 7 bases; nucleotides not matched to a gene: 9. The CDR3 sequence: CASSLEGTGGSNEQFF. DNA of the CDR3: TGCGCCAGCAGCTTGGAGGGAACAGGGGGTTCGAATGAGCAGTTCTTC.

The chain recombines TRBV20-1 with TRBJ2-5; D possibly corresponds to TRBD2 (7 bases). V gave up 6 bases and J gave up 9 bases, with 23 bases separating them. The CDR3 length is 14 residues. The germline CDR1 and CDR2 sequences are DFQATT and SNEGSKA (reference sequence). The chain's CDR3 is CSALRGGGAGAQYF. In nucleotides, the CDR3 is TGCAGTGCCCTAAGGGGGGGCGGGGCAGGGGCCCAGTACTTC.